The following is a T cell receptor beta chain sequence with its context. The identical CDR3 is also encoded by other nucleotide sequences in the sample. This sample is drawn from a study of control samples from healthy donors and cancer patients. Libraries were prepared by immunoSEQ multiplex PCR; TCRdb keeps only in-frame clonotypes and omits some of them. The sample yields more than 80,000 clones, 85% to 95% seen once. The V gene lost 11 bases and the J gene lost 0 bases, with 13 bases spanning the gap. The CDR3 is made up of 13 amino acids. The germline V gene encodes CDR1 MNHEY and CDR2 SMNVEV (reference sequence).

This receptor was taken from a man younger than 30 in good health. This chain connects TRBV27 to TRBJ1-1; D gene ambiguous. The sample comprised blood. In DNA form, the CDR3 reads TGTGCCTCCTCCTGGACCGTGAACACTGAAGCTTTCTTT. It codes for CASSWTVNTEAFF.